A selection of T cell receptor beta chains follows, all from one sample in a study of beta chain features in type 1 diabetes. Generated by immunoSEQ multiplex PCR, the TCRdb table keeps only in-frame clones and is missing some. The sample yields over 200,000 clones, about a tenth seen once. Specimen: naive CD4+ T cells from blood. The receptors were gathered from a man aged 25-45 years with type 1 diabetes. The CDR3 runs from the conserved cysteine through the conserved F or W. The D gene is left open where the match is weak. Clone sizes are given selectively: once, few, many, or a class where the clone is expanded.

d_gene	abundance	v_gene	j_gene	CDR3aa	CDR3nt
-	-	TRBV7-9	TRBJ1-5	CASSPGGAGNQPQHF	TGTGCCAGCAGCCCGGGAGGGGCAGGGAATCAGCCCCAGCATTTT
-	few	TRBV14	TRBJ2-7	CASSQSGAYEQYF	TGTGCCAGCAGCCAATCCGGGGCCTACGAGCAGTACTTC
-	few	TRBV28	TRBJ2-7	CASSSYSYEQYF	TGTGCCAGCAGTTCGTACAGCTACGAGCAGTACTTC
-	-	TRBV5-1	TRBJ1-2	CASSLGQELQGYTF	TGCGCCAGCAGCTTGGGACAGGAGTTGCAAGGCTACACCTTC
-	-	TRBV6-5	TRBJ2-1	CASRRRNEQFF	TGTGCCAGCCGGCGGCGCAATGAGCAGTTCTTC
-	few	TRBV2	TRBJ2-5	CATGGEGETQYF	TGTGCCACCGGAGGGGAAGGAGAGACCCAGTACTTC
-	-	TRBV9	TRBJ1-6	CASSRRQDNSPLHF	TGTGCCAGCAGCCGACGACAGGATAATTCACCCCTCCACTTT
TRBD2	-	TRBV5-4	TRBJ2-5	CASSVPSGGQETQYF	TGTGCCAGCAGCGTACCTAGCGGGGGACAAGAGACCCAGTACTTC
TRBD2	-	TRBV19	TRBJ2-2	CASGEGTNTGELFF	TGTGCCAGCGGGGAGGGAACGAACACCGGGGAGCTGTTTTTT
-	few	TRBV4-1	TRBJ2-3	CASSHIRDTQYF	TGCGCCAGCAGCCATATACGGGATACGCAGTATTTT
-	few	TRBV18	TRBJ2-5	CASSPPSSGETQYF	TGTGCCAGCTCACCACCTAGCAGCGGAGAGACCCAGTACTTC
-	few	TRBV30	TRBJ2-5	CAWTPREAGETQYF	TGTGCCTGGACCCCAAGGGAGGCAGGGGAGACCCAGTACTTC
-	-	TRBV6-6	TRBJ1-5	CASSLRGRGDNQPQHF	TGTGCCAGCAGTTTGCGGGGAAGGGGAGACAATCAGCCCCAGCATTTT
-	-	TRBV7-2	TRBJ1-1	CASSGGQNTEAFF	TGTGCCAGCAGCGGGGGACAGAACACTGAAGCTTTCTTT
-	-	TRBV7-3	TRBJ2-2	CASSLRGSVMGTGELFF	TGTGCCAGCAGCTTACGAGGGTCTGTCATGGGCACCGGGGAGCTGTTTTTT
-	-	TRBV5-1	TRBJ1-1	CASSPGSGKAFF	TGCGCCAGCAGCCCGGGTTCGGGTAAAGCTTTCTTT
-	-	TRBV19	TRBJ2-7	CASSLPPYEQYF	TGTGCCAGTAGTCTTCCCCCCTACGAGCAGTACTTC
-	few	TRBV10-3	TRBJ2-7	CATTGVGGEQYF	TGTGCCACCACCGGGGTCGGGGGAGAGCAGTACTTC
TRBD1	few	TRBV4-3	TRBJ2-3	CASSQILGQAGDTQYF	TGCGCCAGCAGCCAGATCCTCGGACAGGCAGGAGATACGCAGTATTTT
TRBD1	few	TRBV5-4	TRBJ2-3	CASSQEGQGLGIQYF	TGTGCCAGCAGCCAAGAAGGACAGGGCCTGGGGATTCAGTATTTT
-	-	TRBV19	TRBJ2-7	CASSKAASSYEQYF	TGTGCCAGTAGTAAGGCGGCAAGCTCCTACGAGCAGTACTTC
-	-	TRBV5-1	TRBJ2-5	CASSLGTGEETQYF	TGCGCCAGCAGCTTGGGTACCGGGGAAGAGACCCAGTACTTC
-	-	TRBV28	TRBJ1-2	CASSLYRISGYTF	TGTGCCAGCAGTTTATACAGGATATCGGGCTACACCTTC
TRBD2	few	TRBV4-3	TRBJ2-3	CASSPSSSGGKRTDTQYF	TGCGCCAGCAGCCCGTCGTCTAGCGGGGGGAAACGCACAGATACGCAGTATTTT
-	-	TRBV6-6	TRBJ2-1	CASSWGPGGQDNEQFF	TGTGCCAGCAGTTGGGGCCCGGGGGGCCAAGACAATGAGCAGTTCTTC